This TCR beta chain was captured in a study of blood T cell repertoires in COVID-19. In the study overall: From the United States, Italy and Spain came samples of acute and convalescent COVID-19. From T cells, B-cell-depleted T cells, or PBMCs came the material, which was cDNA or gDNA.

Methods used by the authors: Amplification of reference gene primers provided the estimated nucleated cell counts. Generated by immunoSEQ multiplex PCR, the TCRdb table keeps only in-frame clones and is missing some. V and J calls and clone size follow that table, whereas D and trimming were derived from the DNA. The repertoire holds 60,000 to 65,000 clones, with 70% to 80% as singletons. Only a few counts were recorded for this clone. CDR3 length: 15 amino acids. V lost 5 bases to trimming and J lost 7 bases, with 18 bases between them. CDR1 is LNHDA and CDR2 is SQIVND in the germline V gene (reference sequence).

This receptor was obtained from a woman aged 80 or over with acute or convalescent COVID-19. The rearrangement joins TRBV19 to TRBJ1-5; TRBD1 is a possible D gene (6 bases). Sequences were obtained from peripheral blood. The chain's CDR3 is CASSPLGGPQQPQHF. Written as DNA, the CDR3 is TGTGCCAGTAGTCCACTGGGGGGGCCCCAGCAGCCCCAGCATTTT.